The source of this TCR beta chain is a study of breast tumors, draining lymph nodes, adjacent tissues. Regarding the study as a whole: Tumor and nontumor repertoires were significantly more similar in luminal-like than in basal-like breast cancer. Most tumor T cells seemingly derive from lymph node, then expand in tumor. Tumor T cell lymph node origin was a supported hypothesis, not proven. Tumor repertoires ranked between lymph nodes and nontumor tissue in diversity, with V and J gene preferences.

This clonotype came up many times. The antigen remains undetermined. The CDR3 loop spans 14 amino acids. The V and J ends lost 5 bases and 3 bases, in that order; junction bases with no gene match: 6. Per the germline V gene, CDR1 is SGHVS and CDR2 is FQNEAQ. TCRdb used MiXCR to reprocess the multiplex PCR reads, holding one entry per CDR3 protein. The sample includes 150,000 to 200,000 distinct CDR3 sequences, roughly 30% of them seen just once. Axillary draining lymph nodes of breast cancer patients supplied the node samples. The rearrangement links TRBV7-8 to TRBJ2-7, with 8 bases matching TRBD1. This clonotype was sampled from a female donor with breast cancer. Some clones in this sample may be carry-over from other donors' samples. Source material: axillary lymph node tissue. The CDR3 DNA sequence: TGTGCCAGCAGCATAGGGGACAGGAACTACGAGCAGTACTTC. This encodes CASSIGDRNYEQYF.